This T cell receptor (beta chain) comes out of a study of OX40 agonist ivuxolimab in advanced cancers. This clone was counted a single time. CDR1 is MDHEN, CDR2 SYDVKM, per germline. The ends were cut back, 2 bases at V and 5 bases at J, with 7 bases in the middle. The CDR3 consists of 12 residues. Sequenced by immunoSEQ multiplex PCR; TCRdb stores in-frame clones only, minus some. Of 74,000 or so clones in the sample, 89% are singletons; the top ten hold 9% to 10%. With baseline, cycle 4 day 1, and cycle 7 day 1 as timepoints, blood was sampled. The source is an adult with an advanced solid tumor such as melanoma, head and neck, liver or kidney cancer. Sequenced material: CD4+ or CD8+ T cells sorted from blood, taken in a trial of the OX40 agonist ivuxolimab. This chain uses TRBV28 with TRBJ2-7; D is uncertain. CDR3 residues: CASSLPRHEQYF. In DNA, the CDR3 is TGTGCCAGCAGTTTACCCAGGCACGAGCAGTACTTC.